This T cell receptor (beta chain) was recorded in a study of blood T cell repertoires in COVID-19 (dated by TCRdb to the early 2020s). With regard to the full study: The collaborator samples originated in the United States, Italy and Spain and spanned the acute and convalescent phases of COVID-19. Nearly every sample came with metadata listing a de-identified subject ID, COVID-19 status, age in years and sex. HLA class I and class II types, where available, came from metadata supplied by the sample provider rather than from assay-based typing. The material from the prospective study consisted of cDNA or gDNA derived from T cells, B-cell-depleted T cells, or PBMCs. The repertoires were released in a freely available public database intended as a resource for research on the immune response to SARS-CoV-2. The dataset comprised deeply sampled blood TCRbeta repertoires from subjects exposed to, actively infected with, or recovered from COVID-19. The samples were drawn from two sources: the first 160 participants of the ongoing ImmuneRACE study, and 950 to 1,500 subjects contributed by 6 global collaborators.

Here is what the overall study found, with its caveats: The quantity of clinical and demographic metadata differed by source and by participant and was supplied without curation.

This clone was recorded once. Its specific antigen is unknown. Per-base qualities were not stored, and no clone one base away is much larger. TCRbeta CDR3 regions were amplified from genomic DNA by means of the immunoSEQ Assay, a bias-controlled multiplex PCR. As for how the authors treated the data: The number of nucleated cells in each sample was estimated by amplification of reference gene primers within the assay. Sequence reads were collapsed and filtered to measure the absolute abundance of every unique TCRbeta CDR3 rearrangement. Productive Simpson clonality was computed per sample as the square root of Simpson's diversity index over productive rearrangements. TCRdb holds this immuneACCESS table with in-frame rearrangements only. Some clones are missing; in checked studies, unresolved V genes explain under half, and the rest has no known cause. The D gene and trimming were derived from the DNA, and the V and J assignments and clone size from that table. The sample has approximately 200,000 clones on record, about 90% of them singletons. Together, the top ten hold 2% to 3% of the sample.

One collaborating source in Seattle enrolled patients while the patients were actively infected and followed the patients over time throughout the course of disease. Each collaborating institution followed its own protocols to collect whole blood in K2EDTA tubes. Collaborator samples were shipped for TCRbeta analysis as frozen whole blood, isolated PBMCs, or DNA extracted from either sample type. The sequenced material came from peripheral blood. The TCR sequence derives from a man aged 25 to 40 with COVID-19, enrolled during active disease.

The CDR3 amino acid sequence is: CASSLTSSGRSNEQFF. In nucleotide form, the sequence is TGTGCCAGCAGCTTAACATCTAGCGGGAGGTCCAATGAGCAGTTCTTC. The chain is assembled from TRBV7-3 and TRBJ2-1; TRBD2 agrees with 11 junctional bases. The CDR3 starts with the cysteine, ends with the phenylalanine, and has 16 residues. CDR3 DNA only is kept here, 48 bases in frame from base 1. V lost 0 bases and J lost 6 bases, and the count of bases not matched to a germline gene is 4. Based on the germline V gene, the CDR1 and CDR2 sequences are SGHTA and FQGTGA.